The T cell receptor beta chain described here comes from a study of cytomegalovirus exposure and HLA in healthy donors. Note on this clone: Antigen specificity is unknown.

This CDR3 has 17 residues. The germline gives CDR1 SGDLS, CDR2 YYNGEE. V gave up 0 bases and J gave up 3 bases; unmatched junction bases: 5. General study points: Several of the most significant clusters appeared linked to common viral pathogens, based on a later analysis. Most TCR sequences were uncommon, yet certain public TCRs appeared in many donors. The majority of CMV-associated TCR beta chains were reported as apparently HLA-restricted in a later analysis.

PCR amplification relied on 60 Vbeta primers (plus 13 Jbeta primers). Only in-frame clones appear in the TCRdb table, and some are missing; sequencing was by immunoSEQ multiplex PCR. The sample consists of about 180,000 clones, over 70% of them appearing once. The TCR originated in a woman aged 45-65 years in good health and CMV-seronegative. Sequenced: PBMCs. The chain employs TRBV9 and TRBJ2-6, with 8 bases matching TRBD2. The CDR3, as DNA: TGTGCCAGCAGCGTAGATCCGGGAGGGGTTGGGGCCAACGTCCTGACTTTC. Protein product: CASSVDPGGVGANVLTF.